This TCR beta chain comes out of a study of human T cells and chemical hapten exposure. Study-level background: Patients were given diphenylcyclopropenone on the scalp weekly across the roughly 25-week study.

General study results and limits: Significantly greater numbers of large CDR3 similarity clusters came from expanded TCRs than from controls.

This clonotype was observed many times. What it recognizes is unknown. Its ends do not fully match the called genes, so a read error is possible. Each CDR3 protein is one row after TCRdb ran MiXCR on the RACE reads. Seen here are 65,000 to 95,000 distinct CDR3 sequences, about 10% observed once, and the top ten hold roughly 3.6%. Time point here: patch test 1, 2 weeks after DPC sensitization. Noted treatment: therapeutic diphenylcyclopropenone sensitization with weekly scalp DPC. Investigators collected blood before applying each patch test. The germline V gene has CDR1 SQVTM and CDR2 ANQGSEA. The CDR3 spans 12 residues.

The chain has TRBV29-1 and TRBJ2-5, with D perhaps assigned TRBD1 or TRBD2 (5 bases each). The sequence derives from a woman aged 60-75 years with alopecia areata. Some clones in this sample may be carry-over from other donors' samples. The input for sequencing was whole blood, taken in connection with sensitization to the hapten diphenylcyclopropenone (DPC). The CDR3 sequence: CSVVGAQGTQYF. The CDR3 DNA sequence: TGCAGCGTTGTCGGGGCCCAAGGGACCCAGTACTTC.